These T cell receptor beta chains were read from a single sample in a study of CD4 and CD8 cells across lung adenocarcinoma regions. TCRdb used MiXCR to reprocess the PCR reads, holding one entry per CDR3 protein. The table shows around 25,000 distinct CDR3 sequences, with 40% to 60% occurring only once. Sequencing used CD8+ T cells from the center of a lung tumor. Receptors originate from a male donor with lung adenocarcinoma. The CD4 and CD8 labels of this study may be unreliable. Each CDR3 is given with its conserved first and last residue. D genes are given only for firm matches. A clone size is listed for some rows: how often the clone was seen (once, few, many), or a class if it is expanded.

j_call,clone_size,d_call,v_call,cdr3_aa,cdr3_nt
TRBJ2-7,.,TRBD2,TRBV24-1,CATSDGTAGGQYF,TGTGCCACCAGTGATGGTACGGCGGGAGGGCAGTACTTC
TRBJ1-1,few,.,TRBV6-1,CASKLGPNTEAFF,TGTGCCAGCAAACTGGGCCCGAACACTGAAGCTTTCTTT
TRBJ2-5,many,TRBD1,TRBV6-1,CASSTGVGETQYF,TGTGCCAGCAGTACAGGGGTTGGAGAGACCCAGTACTTC
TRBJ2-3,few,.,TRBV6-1,CASSAGEADTQYF,TGTGCCAGCAGTGCTGGGGAGGCAGATACGCAGTATTTT
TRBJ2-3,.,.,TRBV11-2,CASGLQRGGTDTQYF,TGTGCCAGCGGCTTACAGCGAGGGGGCACAGATACGCAGTATTTT
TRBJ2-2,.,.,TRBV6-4,CASFQPVSTDALFF,TGTGCCAGCTTTCAGCCTGTGAGCACAGATGCGCTGTTTTTT
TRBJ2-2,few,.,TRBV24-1,CATKQGNTGELFF,TGTGCCACCAAACAGGGGAACACCGGGGAGCTGTTTTTT
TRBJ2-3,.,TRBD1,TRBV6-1,CALSGQAERTEKQYF,TGTGCCCTCAGCGGACAGGCTGAGAGGACAGAGAAGCAGTATTTT
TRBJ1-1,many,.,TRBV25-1,CASRQAHTEAFF,TGTGCCAGCAGACAGGCTCACACTGAAGCTTTCTTT
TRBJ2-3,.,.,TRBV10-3,CAGKGRLSPDTQYF,TGTGCGGGGAAGGGGCGCCTAAGCCCAGATACGCAGTATTTT
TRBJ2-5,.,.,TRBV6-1,CAGSRGGDQETQYF,TGTGCGGGCAGCCGGGGCGGAGACCAGGAGACCCAGTACTTT
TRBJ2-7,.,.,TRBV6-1,CAGRGAGDQETQYF,TGTGCGGGCAGAGGGGCCGGAGACCAAGAGACGCAGTACTTC
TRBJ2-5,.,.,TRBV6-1,CASRHEAWGETQYF,TGTGCCAGCAGGCATGAGGCTTGGGGAGAGACCCAGTACTTC
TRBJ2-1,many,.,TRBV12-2,CASRSTSRAVNEQFF,TGTGCAAGTCGGTCAACTAGTAGGGCTGTGAATGAGCAGTTCTTC
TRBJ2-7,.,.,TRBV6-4,CASPPPLSYEQYF,TGTGCCAGCCCCCCGCCCTTGAGCTACGAGCAGTACTTC
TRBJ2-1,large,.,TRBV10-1,CASSEQGGTGNEQFF,TGCGCCAGCAGTGAGCAAGGGGGTACTGGCAATGAGCAGTTCTTC
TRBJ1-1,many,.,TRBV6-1,CASSQANTEAFF,TGTGCCAGCAGTCAAGCGAACACTGAAGCTTTCTTT